This T cell receptor beta chain was observed in a study of blood T cells in healthy people across ages. Study at large: About one barcoded beta molecule per two T cells was captured by template switching.

PCR was performed a second time for roughly 7 to 12 cycles using a sample-barcoded 5' primer and a J-beta primer mix. Each cDNA molecule received a tag from a template-switch adaptor that had 12 random nucleotides. MiXCR, run by TCRdb on the 5' RACE reads, gives a single entry per CDR3 protein. Found here are some 1.1 million distinct CDR3 sequences, around two fifths of them singletons; the top ten hold 13%. The CDR3 length is 15 residues. V was shortened by 0 bases and J by 5 bases, with 13 bases between the two germline ends. Germline assignment: CDR1 SGHTA and CDR2 FQGNSA. In this sample, this clonotype turned up a few times. Each sample gave at least 6 million isolated PBMCs.

This chain links TRBV7-2 with TRBJ2-5; TRBD2 is a possible D gene (6 bases). The sequenced sample consisted of blood. The TCR was taken from a man aged 18 to 29 in good health. This CDR3 is CASSLALIGRETQYF. The CDR3 coding sequence is TGTGCCAGCAGCTTAGCGCTGATAGGGAGGGAGACCCAGTACTTC.